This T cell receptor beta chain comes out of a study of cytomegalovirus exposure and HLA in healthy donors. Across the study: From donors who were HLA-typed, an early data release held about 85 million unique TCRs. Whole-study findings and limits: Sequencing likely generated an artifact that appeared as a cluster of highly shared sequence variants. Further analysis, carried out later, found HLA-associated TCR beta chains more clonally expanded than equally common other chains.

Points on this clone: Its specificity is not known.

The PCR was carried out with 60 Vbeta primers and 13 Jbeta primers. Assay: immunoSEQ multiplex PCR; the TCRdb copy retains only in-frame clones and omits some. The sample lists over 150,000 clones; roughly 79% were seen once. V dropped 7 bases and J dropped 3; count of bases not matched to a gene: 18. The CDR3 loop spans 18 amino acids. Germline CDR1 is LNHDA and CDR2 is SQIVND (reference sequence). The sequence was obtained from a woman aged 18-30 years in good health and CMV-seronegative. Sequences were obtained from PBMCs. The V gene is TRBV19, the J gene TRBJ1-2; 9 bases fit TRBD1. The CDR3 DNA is TGTGCCAGTAACCCAACAGGGGGCTTTCCATACTATGACTATGGCTACACCTTC. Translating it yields CASNPTGGFPYYDYGYTF.